This T cell receptor beta chain was identified during a study of response to subunit inactivated influenza vaccine. V lost 6 bases, J lost 5 bases, and 14 bases lay in between. This CDR3 spans 13 amino acids. Germline lookup yields CDR1 LNHDA and CDR2 SQIVND (reference sequence). Each CDR3 protein gets one entry after TCRdb re-called the RT-PCR reads with MiXCR. The table has about 540,000 distinct CDR3 sequences, 12% to 15% seen once. This clonotype appeared a few times. The chain joins TRBV19 to TRBJ2-7; either TRBD1 or TRBD2 may supply D (5 bases each). The sequence was collected from a man aged 50 to 59 who received an inactivated influenza vaccine. This material consisted of PBMCs from blood, taken roughly 12 days after vaccination. The CDR3 sequence is CASSPRGPNEQYF. CDR3 in DNA: TGTGCCAGTAGCCCCCGGGGACCGAACGAGCAGTACTTC.